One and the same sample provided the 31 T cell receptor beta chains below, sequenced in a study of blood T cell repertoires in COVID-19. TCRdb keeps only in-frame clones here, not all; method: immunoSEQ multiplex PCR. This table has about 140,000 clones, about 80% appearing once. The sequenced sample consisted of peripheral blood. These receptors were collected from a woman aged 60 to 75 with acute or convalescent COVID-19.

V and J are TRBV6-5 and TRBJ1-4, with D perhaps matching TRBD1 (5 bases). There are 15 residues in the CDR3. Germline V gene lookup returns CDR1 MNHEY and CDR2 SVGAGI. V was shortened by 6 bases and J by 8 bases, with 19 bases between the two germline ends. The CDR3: CASSAARGRGEKLFF. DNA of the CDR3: TGTGCCAGCAGCGCCGCGCGGGGACGAGGCGAAAAACTGTTTTTT.

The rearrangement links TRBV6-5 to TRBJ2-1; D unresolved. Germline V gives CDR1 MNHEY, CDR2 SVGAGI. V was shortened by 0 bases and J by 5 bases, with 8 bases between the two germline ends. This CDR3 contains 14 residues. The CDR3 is CASSYSIAHNEQFF. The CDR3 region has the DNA TGTGCCAGCAGTTACTCGATAGCTCACAATGAGCAGTTCTTC.

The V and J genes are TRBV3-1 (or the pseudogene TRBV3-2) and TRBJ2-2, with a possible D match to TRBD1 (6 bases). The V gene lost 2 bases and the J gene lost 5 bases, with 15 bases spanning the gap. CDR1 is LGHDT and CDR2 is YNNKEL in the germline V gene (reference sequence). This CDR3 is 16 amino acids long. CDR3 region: CASSQRGFRGTGELFF. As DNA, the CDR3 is TGTGCCAGCAGCCAAAGAGGGTTCAGGGGTACCGGGGAGCTGTTTTTT.

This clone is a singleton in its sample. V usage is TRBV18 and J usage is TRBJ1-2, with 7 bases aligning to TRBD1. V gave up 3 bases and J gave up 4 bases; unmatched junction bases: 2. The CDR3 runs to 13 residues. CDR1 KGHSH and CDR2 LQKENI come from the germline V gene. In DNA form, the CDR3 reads TGTGCCAGCTCACCGGACAGGTCCTATGGCTACACCTTC. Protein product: CASSPDRSYGYTF. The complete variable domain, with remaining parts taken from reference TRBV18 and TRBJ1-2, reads NAGVMQNPRHLVRRRGQEARLRCSPMKGHSHVYWYRQLPEEGLKFMVYLQKENIIDESGMPKERFSAEFPKEGPSILRIQQVVRGDSAAYFCASSPDRSYGYTFGSGTRLTVV.

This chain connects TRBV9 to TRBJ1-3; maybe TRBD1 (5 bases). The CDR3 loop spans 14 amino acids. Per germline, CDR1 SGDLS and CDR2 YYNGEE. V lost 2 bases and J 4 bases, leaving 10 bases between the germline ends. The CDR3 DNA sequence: TGTGCCAGCAGCGTTTCAGGGTTAGGAAACACCATATATTTT. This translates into CASSVSGLGNTIYF.

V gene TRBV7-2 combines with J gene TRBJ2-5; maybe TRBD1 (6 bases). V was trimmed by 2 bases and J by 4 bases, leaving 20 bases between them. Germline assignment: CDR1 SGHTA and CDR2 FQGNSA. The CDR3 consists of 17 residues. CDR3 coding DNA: TGTGCCAGCAGCTTATTAGGGAGACAGGCAGGCTCAGAGACCCAGTACTTC. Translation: CASSLLGRQAGSETQYF.

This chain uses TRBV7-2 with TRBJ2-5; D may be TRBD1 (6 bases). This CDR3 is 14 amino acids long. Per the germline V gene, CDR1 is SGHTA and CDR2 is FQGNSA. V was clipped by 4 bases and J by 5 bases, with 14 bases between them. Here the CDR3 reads CASSSQQGMETQYF. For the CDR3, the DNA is TGTGCCAGCAGCTCACAACAGGGTATGGAGACCCAGTACTTC.

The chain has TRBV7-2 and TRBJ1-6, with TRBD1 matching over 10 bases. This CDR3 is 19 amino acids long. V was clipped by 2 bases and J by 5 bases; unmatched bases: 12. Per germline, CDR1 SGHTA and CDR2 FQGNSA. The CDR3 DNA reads TGTGCCAGCAGCTTACTGACAGGGGGCTTTGGACGGAATAATTCACCCCTCCACTTT. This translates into CASSLLTGGFGRNNSPLHF.

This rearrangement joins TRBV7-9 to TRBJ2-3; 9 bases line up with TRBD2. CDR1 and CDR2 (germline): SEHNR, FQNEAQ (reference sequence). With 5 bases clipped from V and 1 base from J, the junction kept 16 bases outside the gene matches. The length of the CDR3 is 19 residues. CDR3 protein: CASSRLAAGGPGGTDTQYF. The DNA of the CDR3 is TGTGCCAGCAGCAGACTAGCGGCGGGAGGGCCGGGAGGCACAGATACGCAGTATTTT. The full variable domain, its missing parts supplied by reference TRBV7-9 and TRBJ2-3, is DTGVSQNPRHKITKRGQNVTFRCDPISEHNRLYWYRQTLGQGPEFLTYFQNEAQLEKSRLLSDRFSAERPKGSFSTLEIQRTEQGDSAMYLCASSRLAAGGPGGTDTQYFGPGTRLTVL.

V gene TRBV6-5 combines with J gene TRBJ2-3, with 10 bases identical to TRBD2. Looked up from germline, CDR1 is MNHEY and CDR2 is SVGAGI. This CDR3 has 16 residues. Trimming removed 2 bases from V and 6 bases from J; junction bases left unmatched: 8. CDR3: CASSYGLADPKDTQYF. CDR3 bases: TGTGCCAGCAGTTACGGACTAGCGGACCCCAAGGATACGCAGTATTTT.

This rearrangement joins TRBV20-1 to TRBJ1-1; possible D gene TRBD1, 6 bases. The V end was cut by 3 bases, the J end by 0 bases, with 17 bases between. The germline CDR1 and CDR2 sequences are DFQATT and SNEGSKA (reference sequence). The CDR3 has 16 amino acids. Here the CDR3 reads CSASRRNRALNTEAFF. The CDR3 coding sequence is TGCAGTGCTAGTCGACGGAACAGGGCTTTGAACACTGAAGCTTTCTTT.

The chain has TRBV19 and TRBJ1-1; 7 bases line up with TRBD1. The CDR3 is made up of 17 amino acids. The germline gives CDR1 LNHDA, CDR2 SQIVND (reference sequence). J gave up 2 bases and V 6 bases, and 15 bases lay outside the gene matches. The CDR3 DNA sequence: TGTGCCAGTAGGAAAATTACAGGGGTTCGGTTAAACACTGAAGCTTTCTTT. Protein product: CASRKITGVRLNTEAFF.

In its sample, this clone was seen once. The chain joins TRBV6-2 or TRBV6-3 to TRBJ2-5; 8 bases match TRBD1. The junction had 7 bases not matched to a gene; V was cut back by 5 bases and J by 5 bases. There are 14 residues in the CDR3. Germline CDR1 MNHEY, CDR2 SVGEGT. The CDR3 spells CASSGQGTGETQYF. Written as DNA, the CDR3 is TGTGCCAGCAGTGGACAGGGAACGGGGGAGACCCAGTACTTC.

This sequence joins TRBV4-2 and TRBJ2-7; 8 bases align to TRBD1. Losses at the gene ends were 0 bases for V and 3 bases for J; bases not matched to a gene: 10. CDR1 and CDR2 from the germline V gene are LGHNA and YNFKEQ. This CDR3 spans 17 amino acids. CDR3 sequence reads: CASSQEPLDRADYEQYF. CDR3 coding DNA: TGTGCCAGCAGCCAAGAGCCCCTGGACAGGGCAGACTACGAGCAGTACTTC.

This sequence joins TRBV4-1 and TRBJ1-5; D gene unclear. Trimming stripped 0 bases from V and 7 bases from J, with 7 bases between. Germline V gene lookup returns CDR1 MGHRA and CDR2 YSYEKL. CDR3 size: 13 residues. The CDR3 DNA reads TGCGCCAGCAGCCAAGAGTGGCGGCAGCCCCAGCATTTT. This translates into CASSQEWRQPQHF.

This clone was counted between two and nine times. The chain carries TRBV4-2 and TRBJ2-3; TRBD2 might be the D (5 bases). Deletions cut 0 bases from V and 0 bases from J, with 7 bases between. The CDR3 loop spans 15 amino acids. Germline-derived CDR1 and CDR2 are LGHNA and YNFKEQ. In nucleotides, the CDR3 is TGTGCCAGCAGCCAAGATGGAGGAAGCACAGATACGCAGTATTTT. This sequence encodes CASSQDGGSTDTQYF.

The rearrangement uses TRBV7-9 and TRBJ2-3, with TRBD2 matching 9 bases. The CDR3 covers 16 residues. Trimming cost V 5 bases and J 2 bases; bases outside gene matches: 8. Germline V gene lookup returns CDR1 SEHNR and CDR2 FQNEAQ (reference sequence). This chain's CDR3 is CASSPRTSAFTDTQYF. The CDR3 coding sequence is TGTGCCAGCAGCCCGAGGACTAGCGCCTTCACAGATACGCAGTATTTT.

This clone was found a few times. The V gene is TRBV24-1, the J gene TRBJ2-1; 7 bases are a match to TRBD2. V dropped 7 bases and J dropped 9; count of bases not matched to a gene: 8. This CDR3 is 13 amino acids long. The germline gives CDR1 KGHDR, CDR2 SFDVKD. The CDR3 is CATRVSREGEQFF. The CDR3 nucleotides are TGTGCCACCAGAGTCTCTAGGGAGGGTGAGCAGTTCTTC.

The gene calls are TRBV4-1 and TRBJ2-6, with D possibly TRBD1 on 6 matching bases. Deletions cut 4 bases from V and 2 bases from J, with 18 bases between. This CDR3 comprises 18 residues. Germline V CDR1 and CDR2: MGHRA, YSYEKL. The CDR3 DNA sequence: TGCGCCAGCAGCCCTACCGGCAGGGGCCCACCTGGGGCCAACGTCCTGACTTTC. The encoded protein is CASSPTGRGPPGANVLTF.

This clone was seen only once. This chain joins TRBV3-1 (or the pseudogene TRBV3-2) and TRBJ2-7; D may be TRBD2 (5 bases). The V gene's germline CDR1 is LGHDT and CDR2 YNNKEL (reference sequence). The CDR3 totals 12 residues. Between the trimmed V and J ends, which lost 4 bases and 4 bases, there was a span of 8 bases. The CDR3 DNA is TGTGCCAGCAGCCGGGGAGAATACGAGCAGTACTTC. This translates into CASSRGEYEQYF.

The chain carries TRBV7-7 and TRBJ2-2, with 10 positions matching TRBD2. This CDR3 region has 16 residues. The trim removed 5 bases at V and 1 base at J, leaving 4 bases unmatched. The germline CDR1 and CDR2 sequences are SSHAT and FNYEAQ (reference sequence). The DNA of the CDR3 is TGTGCCAGCAGCAAAGGACTAGCGGAGAACACCGGGGAGCTGTTTTTT. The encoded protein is CASSKGLAENTGELFF. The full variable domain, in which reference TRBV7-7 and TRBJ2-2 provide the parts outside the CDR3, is GAGVSQSPRYKVTKRGQDVTLRCDPISSHATLYWYQQALGQGPEFLTYFNYEAQPDKSGLPSDRFSAERPEGSISTLTIQRTEQRDSAMYRCASSKGLAENTGELFFGEGSRLTVL.

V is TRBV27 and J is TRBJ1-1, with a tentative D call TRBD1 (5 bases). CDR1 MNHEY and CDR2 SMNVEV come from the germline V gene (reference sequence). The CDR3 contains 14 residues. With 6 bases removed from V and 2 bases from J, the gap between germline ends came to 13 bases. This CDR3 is CASSPLQGNTEAFF. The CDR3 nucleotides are TGTGCCAGCAGCCCCCTCCAGGGTAACACTGAAGCTTTCTTT.

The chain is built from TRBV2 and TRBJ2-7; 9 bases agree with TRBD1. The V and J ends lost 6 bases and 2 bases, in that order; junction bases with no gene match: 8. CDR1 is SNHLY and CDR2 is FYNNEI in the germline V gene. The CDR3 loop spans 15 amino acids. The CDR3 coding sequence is TGTGCCAGCAGCAAAGGACAGGGGTCCACCTACGAGCAGTACTTC. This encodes CASSKGQGSTYEQYF. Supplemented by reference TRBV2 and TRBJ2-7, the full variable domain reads EPEVTQTPSHQVTQMGQEVILRCVPISNHLYFYWYRQILGQKVEFLVSFYNNEISEKSEIFDDQFSVERPDGSNFTLKIRSTKLEDSAMYFCASSKGQGSTYEQYFGPGTRLTVT.

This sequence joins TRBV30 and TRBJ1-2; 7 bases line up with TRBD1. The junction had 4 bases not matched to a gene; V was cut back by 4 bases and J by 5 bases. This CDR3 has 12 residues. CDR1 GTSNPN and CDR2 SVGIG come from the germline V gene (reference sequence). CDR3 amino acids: CAWTGGLYGYTF. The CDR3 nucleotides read TGTGCCTGGACAGGGGGTCTATATGGCTACACCTTC.

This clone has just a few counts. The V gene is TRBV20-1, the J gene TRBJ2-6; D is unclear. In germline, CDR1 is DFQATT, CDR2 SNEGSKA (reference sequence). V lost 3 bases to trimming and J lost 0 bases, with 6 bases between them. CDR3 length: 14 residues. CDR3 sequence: CSASLGSGANVLTF. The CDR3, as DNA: TGCAGTGCTAGTCTCGGCTCTGGGGCCAACGTCCTGACTTTC.

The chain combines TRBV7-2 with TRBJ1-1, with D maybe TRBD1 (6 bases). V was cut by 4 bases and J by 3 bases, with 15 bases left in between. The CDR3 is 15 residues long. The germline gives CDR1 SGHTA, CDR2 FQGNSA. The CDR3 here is CASSSGGHTYTEAFF. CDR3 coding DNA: TGTGCCAGCAGCTCCGGGGGGCATACTTACACTGAAGCTTTCTTT.

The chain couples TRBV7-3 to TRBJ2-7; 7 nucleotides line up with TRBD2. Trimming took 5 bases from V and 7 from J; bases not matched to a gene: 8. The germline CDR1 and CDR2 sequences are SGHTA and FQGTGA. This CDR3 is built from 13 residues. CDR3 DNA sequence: TGTGCCAGCAGCCCCGGGGGGAGGGGTGAGCAGTACTTC. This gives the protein CASSPGGRGEQYF.

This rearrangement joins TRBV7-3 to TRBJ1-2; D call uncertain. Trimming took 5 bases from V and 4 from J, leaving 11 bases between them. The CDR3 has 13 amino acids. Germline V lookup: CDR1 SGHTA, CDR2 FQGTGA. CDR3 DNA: TGTGCCAGCAGCCCGTCGGAGGGCTATGGCTACACCTTC. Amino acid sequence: CASSPSEGYGYTF.

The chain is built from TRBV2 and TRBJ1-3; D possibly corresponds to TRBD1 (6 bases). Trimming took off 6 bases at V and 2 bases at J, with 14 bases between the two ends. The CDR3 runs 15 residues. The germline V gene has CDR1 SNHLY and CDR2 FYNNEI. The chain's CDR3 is CASRGLYRAGNTIYF. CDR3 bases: TGTGCCAGCAGAGGCCTCTACAGGGCTGGAAACACCATATATTTT.

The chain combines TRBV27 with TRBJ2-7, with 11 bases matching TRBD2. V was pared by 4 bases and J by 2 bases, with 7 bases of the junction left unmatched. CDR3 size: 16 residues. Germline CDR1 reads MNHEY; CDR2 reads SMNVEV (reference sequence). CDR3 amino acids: CASSSLLAGVPYEQYF. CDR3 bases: TGTGCCAGCAGTTCCCTACTAGCGGGAGTCCCCTACGAGCAGTACTTC.

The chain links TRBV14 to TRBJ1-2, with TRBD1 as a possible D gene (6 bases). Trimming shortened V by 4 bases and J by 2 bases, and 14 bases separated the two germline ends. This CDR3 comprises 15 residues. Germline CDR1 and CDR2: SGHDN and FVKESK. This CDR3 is CASSPVAGANYGYTF. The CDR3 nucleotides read TGTGCCAGCAGCCCAGTGGCGGGGGCGAACTATGGCTACACCTTC.